These T cell receptor beta chains were read from a single sample in a study of T cell responses to AZD1222 COVID-19 vaccine. Sequencing used immunoSEQ multiplex PCR; TCRdb keeps in-frame clones, though not all of them. The table lists under 200,000 clones, approximately 90% of them singletons. The sample here was peripheral blood, taken 28 days after the second dose of the MenACWY control vaccine. All receptors come from an adult who received the MenACWY meningococcal vaccine as a control. CDR3s include the opening cysteine and the closing phenylalanine or tryptophan. D genes are given only for firm matches. Part of the rows lack a size; the others show once, few, many or a class for expanded clones.

clone size | J gene | V gene | CDR3 length | D gene | CDR3 DNA | CDR3 protein
NA | TRBJ2-1 | TRBV7-9 | 15 | NA | TGTGCCCCGGGGCGCCCCCAAAACCTTAACAATGAGCAGTTCTTC | CAPGRPQNLNNEQFF
NA | TRBJ1-2 | TRBV11-3 | 15 | NA | TGTGCCAGCAGCTCACACGAGGACAGCAACTATGGCTACACCTTC | CASSSHEDSNYGYTF
NA | TRBJ2-5 | TRBV10-3 | 13 | TRBD1 | TGTGCCAGCCGGGACAGGGTCCAAGAGACCCAGTACTTC | CASRDRVQETQYF
NA | TRBJ2-1 | TRBV7-9 | 17 | TRBD2 | TGTGCCAGCAGCTTAGCGGGACTAGCCAGAAAGGGCAATGAGCAGTTCTTC | CASSLAGLARKGNEQFF
NA | TRBJ1-5 | TRBV3-1/TRBV3-2 | 15 | NA | TGTGCCAGCAGCCTCGGCATATATAGCAATCAGCCCCAGCATTTT | CASSLGIYSNQPQHF
NA | TRBJ2-1 | TRBV5-1 | 13 | NA | TGCGCCAGCGGCCGTACGGGGAACAATGAGCAGTTCTTC | CASGRTGNNEQFF
NA | TRBJ2-3 | TRBV11-3 | 16 | NA | TGTGCCAGCAGCTTCGGGGCAGTCCAGAATTCAGATACGCAGTATTTT | CASSFGAVQNSDTQYF
NA | TRBJ1-6 | TRBV7-2 | 14 | NA | TGTGCCAGCAGCTTAGGTGCGGAGATTTCACCCCTCCACTTT | CASSLGAEISPLHF
few | TRBJ2-5 | TRBV9 | 16 | TRBD2 | TGTGCCAGCAGCGTGGGCCCCGGGAGGGCCGGGGAGACCCAGTACTTC | CASSVGPGRAGETQYF
NA | TRBJ2-1 | TRBV30 | 12 | NA | TGTGCCTGGAGTCAACGCCTCCGGGAGCAGTTCTTC | CAWSQRLREQFF
NA | TRBJ2-1 | TRBV29-1 | 13 | TRBD2 | TGCGGAGCTTCCGGGACTAGTTACAATGAGCAGTTCTTC | CGASGTSYNEQFF
NA | TRBJ2-1 | TRBV20-1 | 11 | NA | TGCAGTGGCCTCACCTACAATGAGCAGTTCTTC | CSGLTYNEQFF
many | TRBJ1-2 | TRBV14 | 15 | TRBD1 | TGTGCCAGCAGCCAAGGACAGGGGCGTAGCTATGGCTACACCTTC | CASSQGQGRSYGYTF
NA | TRBJ2-3 | TRBV5-1 | 14 | NA | TGCGCCAGCAGCTTCAGGGGTACAGCAGATACGCAGTATTTT | CASSFRGTADTQYF
NA | TRBJ1-2 | TRBV27 | 15 | TRBD1 | TGTGCCAGCAGTCCAAAAACCGGGACAGAGTATGGCTACACCTTC | CASSPKTGTEYGYTF
NA | TRBJ2-5 | TRBV6-5 | 16 | TRBD2 | TGTGCCAGCAGTTATTCCTTTGCGGGAGGAGGAGAGACCCAGTACTTC | CASSYSFAGGGETQYF
once | TRBJ2-3 | TRBV19 | 14 | NA | TGTGCCAGTAGTCCACAGGGAAGCACAGATACGCAGTATTTT | CASSPQGSTDTQYF
NA | TRBJ2-1 | TRBV5-4 | 15 | NA | TGTGCCAGCAGCATAGACAGGAGCTCCTACAATGAGCAGTTCTTC | CASSIDRSSYNEQFF
NA | TRBJ2-1 | TRBV6-5 | 16 | TRBD1 | TGTGCCAGCAGTTCCCCCCGGGACAGGGGGTCCGATGAGCAGTTCTTC | CASSSPRDRGSDEQFF
NA | TRBJ1-1 | TRBV7-9 | 14 | NA | TGTGCCAGCAGCTGGGGGGGAGTAGGCACTGAAGCTTTCTTT | CASSWGGVGTEAFF
NA | TRBJ2-1 | TRBV27 | 16 | TRBD2 | TGTGCCAGCAGTAAAGATAGCGGGGGATCCTACAATGAGCAGTTCTTC | CASSKDSGGSYNEQFF
NA | TRBJ1-2 | TRBV4-1 | 15 | NA | TGCGCCAGCAGCCTGGGCGGGGACAACGTCTATGGCTACACCTTC | CASSLGGDNVYGYTF
NA | TRBJ1-1 | TRBV11-2 | 13 | NA | TGTGCCAGCAGCTTAGGTCTCAACACTGAAGCTTTCTTT | CASSLGLNTEAFF
NA | TRBJ1-1 | TRBV4-2 | 16 | TRBD1 | TGTGCCAGCAGCCGGGCGTCAGGGGGTTTGAACACTGAAGCTTTCTTT | CASSRASGGLNTEAFF
NA | TRBJ1-2 | TRBV18 | 13 | NA | TGTGCCAGCTCACCAGCAGCCCCTTATGGCTACACCTTC | CASSPAAPYGYTF
NA | TRBJ1-2 | TRBV19 | 12 | NA | TGTGCCAGTAGTATAGGGCAAGGTGCCTACACCTTC | CASSIGQGAYTF
once | TRBJ1-5 | TRBV12-3/TRBV12-4 | 13 | NA | TGTGCCAGCAGTTTTCCAGGCAATCAGCCCCAGCATTTT | CASSFPGNQPQHF
NA | TRBJ1-1 | TRBV19 | 15 | TRBD1 | TGTGCCAGTAGTAAACCGGGACAGGGGAGTGGTGAAGCTTTCTTT | CASSKPGQGSGEAFF
NA | TRBJ1-6 | TRBV5-1 | 15 | NA | TGCGCCAGCAGCCCAGAGAGCTCCTATAATTCACCCCTCCACTTT | CASSPESSYNSPLHF
NA | TRBJ2-1 | TRBV7-2 | 15 | TRBD2 | TGTGCCAGCAGCTTATATAGCGGGGCCGGAAATGAGCAGTTCTTC | CASSLYSGAGNEQFF
NA | TRBJ2-3 | TRBV28 | 14 | TRBD2 | TGTGCCAGCGGACCGGGGGGGAGCACAGATACGCAGTATTTT | CASGPGGSTDTQYF
once | TRBJ2-1 | TRBV7-2 | 14 | NA | TGTGCCAGCAGCCCATCCTATAACCCCCACGAGCAGTTCTTC | CASSPSYNPHEQFF
NA | TRBJ1-1 | TRBV9 | 14 | NA | TGTGCCAGCAGCCGGAGCGGAGAGAACACTGAAGCTTTCTTT | CASSRSGENTEAFF
NA | TRBJ1-2 | TRBV19 | 13 | NA | TGTGCCAGTAGTGCCCAGACCTTCTATGGCTACACCTTC | CASSAQTFYGYTF
NA | TRBJ1-2 | TRBV12-3/TRBV12-4 | 11 | NA | TGTGCCAGCAGTTTTCCTTATGGCTACACCTTC | CASSFPYGYTF
NA | TRBJ2-7 | TRBV6-5 | 12 | NA | TGTGCCGCAGACCTGGGCCCCTACGAGCAGTACTTC | CAADLGPYEQYF
NA | TRBJ1-1 | TRBV7-6 | 15 | NA | TGTGCCAGCAGCACGTGGACAGAAGCGAACACTGAAGCTTTCTTT | CASSTWTEANTEAFF
NA | TRBJ2-1 | TRBV6-1 | 15 | TRBD2 | TGTGCCAGCAGGTACAGCCTAGCGGTTTACAATGAGCAGTTCTTC | CASRYSLAVYNEQFF
NA | TRBJ1-5 | TRBV27 | 14 | NA | TGTGCCAGCAGTTTACGGTGGGGTCTTCAGCCCCAGCATTTT | CASSLRWGLQPQHF
NA | TRBJ1-2 | TRBV25-1 | 13 | NA | TGTGCCAGCAGTGAACGGGTTGGAGGTGGCTACACCTTC | CASSERVGGGYTF
NA | TRBJ2-7 | TRBV6-5 | 14 | NA | TGTGCCAGCAGCAGCGGATCGCAATCCTACGAGCAGTACTTC | CASSSGSQSYEQYF